This paragraph reports one T cell receptor (beta chain). Which antigen it targets is not known. No base qualities exist here, and no much larger clone lies one base off it. Libraries were made using the immunoSEQ multiplex PCR assay. From the authors' description of their analysis: A statistical classification framework was built to diagnose cytomegalovirus status from the catalog of TCR beta chain sequences. Drawn from immuneACCESS, this table holds only the in-frame rearrangements with V and J called that TCRdb kept. Clones are partly lost; checked studies trace under half to an unresolved V gene and leave the rest unexplained. For V, J and clone size, that table is used; D and trimming come from the DNA. The sample table records more than 90,000 clones; more than 75% of these occur just once. The top ten hold under 5% of the sample. The data were taken from a study of cytomegalovirus exposure and HLA in healthy donors (dated by TCRdb to about 2017). With regard to the full study: According to a later analysis, the 120 or so validation repertoires were produced on the same platform as the approximately 610 repertoires of the first cohort. The study aimed to test whether signatures of past pathogen exposure could be identified by cataloging public T cell receptors. Along with the roughly 670-subject first cohort, a separate validation cohort of roughly 110 different subjects was used. High-throughput TCR immunosequencing, statistical association of individual TCRs with disease status, and machine learning were combined to predict cytomegalovirus infection status.

Paper-wide results and their limitations: Three of the identified cytomegalovirus-associated TCR beta chains were confirmed in vitro to be specific for cytomegalovirus antigens. The study gave a list of more than 150 TCR beta chains associated with cytomegalovirus. Cytomegalovirus status was reported to be diagnosed by the classifier with high specificity and sensitivity in both the original and validation cohorts. The authors suggested that the approach could potentially be generalized to other disease states and immunological phenotypes. While some public TCRs were present in many individuals, most TCR sequences turned up only very rarely across donors. A later analysis lacked HLA typing for the validation cohort, so it scored co-occurrence in that cohort across all 120 or so repertoires. In a later analysis, TCRs clustered in the first cohort were found to also tend to co-occur in the 120 or so validation repertoires, with 90% to 95% of cluster scores above 0.

Inclusive of the bounding cysteine and phenylalanine, the CDR3 is 11 residues long. This entry keeps only the CDR3 DNA: 33 bases, framed from base 1. Per the germline V gene (reference sequence), GTSNPN is the CDR1 and SVGIG is the CDR2. Trimming costs V 1 base and J 5 bases, and their ends lie 4 bases apart. Donors formed part of the validation cohort, which comprised approximately 130 subjects and was distinct from the first cohort of 550 to 850 subjects. The TCR comes from a man aged 18 to 30 in good health and CMV-seronegative. The rearranged chain carries TRBV30 and TRBJ2-3, with the D gene too uncertain to name. The source material was PBMCs. The CDR3 is CAWSGQDTQYF. The bases are TGTGCCTGGAGTGGGCAAGATACGCAGTATTTT.